This T cell receptor (beta chain) was recovered during a study of blood T cell repertoires in COVID-19. Study-level information: The United States, Italy and Spain were the sources of the acute and convalescent COVID-19 samples.

Sequencing used immunoSEQ multiplex PCR; TCRdb keeps in-frame clones, though not all of them. Of some 320,000 clones listed, roughly 90% are singletons. Living in 24 US areas, the participants were between 18 and 89 years of age. The study assigned cohorts using participant-reported clinical history. Donors in Cohort 3 who had recovered were those with two negative PCRs, healthcare professional clearance, or resolution of their symptoms. The CDR3 is 15 amino acids. V shed 4 bases, J shed 5 bases, and the junction held 11 bases outside the gene matches. Germline V lookup: CDR1 SGHNT, CDR2 YYREEE (reference sequence).

Sequencing used PBMCs or T cells enriched from blood (not recorded which). The receptor was derived from a man aged 55 to 69 who had recovered from COVID-19. The genes are TRBV5-4 and TRBJ1-2; 7 nucleotides agree with TRBD1. Written as DNA, the CDR3 is TGTGCCAGCAGCGTAGGACAGGCGCCCGGTTATGGCTACACCTTC. It translates to CASSVGQAPGYGYTF.